This entry describes one T cell receptor (beta chain). Its antigen is not known. The data are from a study of post-analysis software for immune sequencing data. Study findings and constraints: A significant reduction in normalized Chao1 diversity was observed in multiple sclerosis patients versus controls. Patients had higher frequencies than controls of roughly five TRBV segments, including TRBV5-6, TRBV5-1 and TRBV20-1.

V lost 3 bases and J lost 8, with 19 bases in between. The germline CDR1 and CDR2 sequences are SEHNR and FQNEAQ (reference sequence). This CDR3 has 15 amino acids. Included in the TCR beta cDNA libraries were unique molecular identifiers. TCRdb re-derived calls from the PCR reads in MiXCR, one entry per CDR3 protein. There are some 890,000 distinct CDR3 sequences in the sample; approximately 53% occur only once, and under 6% lies in the top ten. Sequencing was performed on blood. The chain links TRBV7-9 to TRBJ1-2; TRBD1 is a possible D gene (6 bases). This TCR was recovered from a girl aged 10-17 years with multiple sclerosis. The CDR3 spells CASSLRSGGRSGYTF. CDR3 coding DNA: TGTGCCAGCAGCTTGAGATCTGGGGGCCGTAGCGGCTACACCTTC.